A selection of T cell receptor beta chains follows, all from one sample in a study of early T cells in non-severe SARS-CoV-2 infection. Via MiXCR, TCRdb re-called the 5' RACE reads, giving one row per CDR3 protein. Of 90,000 to 100,000 distinct CDR3 sequences listed, about 13% were seen once; the top ten hold around 2%. The sample taken for sequencing was whole blood. These receptors were collected from an adult who was a healthcare worker with PCR-confirmed SARS-CoV-2 infection or an uninfected control (not recorded which). Both conserved end residues are part of each CDR3. The D gene is left open where the match is weak. Not every row has a clone size; where given, it reads once, few, many or a size class.

>few|TRBJ2-5|TRBV29-1|TRBD1
TGCAGCGTAGCGGACAGGGGCCGGCAAGAGACCCAGTACTTC
CSVADRGRQETQYF
>.|TRBJ2-5|TRBV5-5|.
TGTGCCAGCAGCTTGTCCACGCGGGGATTGGAGACCCAGTACTTC
CASSLSTRGLETQYF
>many|TRBJ2-7|TRBV6-1|.
TGTGCCAGCAGTGAACTTACCGCACAGGGCCGCGAGCAGTACTTC
CASSELTAQGREQYF
>.|TRBJ2-2|TRBV2|TRBD1
TGTGCCAGCCGACAGGGGGGCCGGGAGCTGTTTTTT
CASRQGGRELFF
>many|TRBJ1-5|TRBV29-1|.
TGCAGCGTTTGGGAGGGTGGGATAAATCAGCCCCAGCATTTT
CSVWEGGINQPQHF
>few|TRBJ2-7|TRBV5-1|.
TGCGCCAGCAGCTTGGAAGGGGGTTACGAGCAGTACTTC
CASSLEGGYEQYF
>many|TRBJ1-4|TRBV6-6|TRBD1
TGTGCCAGCAGACGGGACAGCTATGAAAAACTGTTTTTT
CASRRDSYEKLFF
>.|TRBJ2-2|TRBV5-1|.
TGCGCCAGCAGCGGCCGGGACTTCAACACCGGGGAGCTGTTTTTT
CASSGRDFNTGELFF
>many|TRBJ2-5|TRBV6-5|.
TGTGCCAGCAGCAAGCGCCTATTGACCCAGTACTTC
CASSKRLLTQYF
>few|TRBJ1-6|TRBV2|TRBD1
TGTGCCAGCAGTTCCGGGACAGAATATAATTCACCCCTCCACTTT
CASSSGTEYNSPLHF
>few|TRBJ2-5|TRBV10-3|.
TGTGCCATCAGTGAGTCGACCCCGGTCCAAGAGACCCAGTACTTC
CAISESTPVQETQYF
>few|TRBJ2-5|TRBV27|TRBD2
TGTGCCAGCAGTTTATCTGGGGGGGGGACCCAGTACTTC
CASSLSGGGTQYF
>few|TRBJ1-1|TRBV11-2|.
TGTGCCAGCAGCCCTACAAGGGGCACTGAAGCTTTCTTT
CASSPTRGTEAFF
>many|TRBJ2-4|TRBV19|.
TGTGCCAGTAGTATTGGCAGAACCAAAAACATTCAGTACTTC
CASSIGRTKNIQYF
>many|TRBJ2-3|TRBV11-2|.
TGTGCCAGCAGCTTAGAGGTCCGGGGGAGCACAGATACGCAGTATTTT
CASSLEVRGSTDTQYF
>many|TRBJ2-6|TRBV7-3|.
TGTGCCAGCAGCTCTCCAGGGGAGGCAGGGGCCAACGTCCTGACTTTC
CASSSPGEAGANVLTF
>many|TRBJ2-3|TRBV28|.
TGTGCCAGCAGCTCGGGGGACAGCACAGATACGCAGTATTTT
CASSSGDSTDTQYF
>.|TRBJ2-4|TRBV29-1|TRBD2
TGCAGCGTTGAGCGACTAGCGACTAACATTCAGTACTTC
CSVERLATNIQYF
>few|TRBJ2-2|TRBV2|.
TGTGCCAGCAGTCCCCTAGCGCCCGGGGAGCTGTTTTTT
CASSPLAPGELFF
>.|TRBJ2-1|TRBV5-4|TRBD2
TGTGCCAGCAGCTTGGAGCGGGGGCGATCCTACAATGAGCAGTTCTTC
CASSLERGRSYNEQFF
>few|TRBJ1-1|TRBV7-2|.
TGTGCCAGCAGCTTACGTCAACTGAACACTGAAGCTTTCTTT
CASSLRQLNTEAFF
>many|TRBJ1-5|TRBV3-1|.
TGTGCCAGCAGCCAAGTGCACACCACAGGGCAGCCCCAGCATTTT
CASSQVHTTGQPQHF
>.|TRBJ1-5|TRBV6-2/TRBV6-3|.
TGTGCCAGCAGCCTTAGCGGGGGGTCTGGCAATCAGCCCCAGCATTTT
CASSLSGGSGNQPQHF
>.|TRBJ2-1|TRBV2|.
TGTGCCAGCAAGGGCCGCAGTAACAATGAGCAGTTCTTC
CASKGRSNNEQFF
>many|TRBJ1-6|TRBV4-1|.
TGCGCCAGCAGCCAAGCCAGCGAGGGCCTTACTTCACCCCTCCACTTT
CASSQASEGLTSPLHF
>.|TRBJ2-1|TRBV19|TRBD2
TGTGCCAGTAGTTCACAGCGGGGGGGCTACAATGAGCAGTTCTTC
CASSSQRGGYNEQFF
>.|TRBJ1-4|TRBV12-3/TRBV12-4|.
TGTGCCAGCAGTTTGGAGGCGTGGGGTGAAAAACTGTTTTTT
CASSLEAWGEKLFF
>.|TRBJ2-1|TRBV11-1|.
TGTGCCAGCAGCCCCCCAGGGGCGTCAGTCAATGAGCAGTTCTTC
CASSPPGASVNEQFF
>few|TRBJ2-1|TRBV2|TRBD2
TGTGCCAGCAGTGAAGACGCGGGGGAGATTTACAATGAGCAGTTCTTC
CASSEDAGEIYNEQFF
>many|TRBJ2-3|TRBV19|TRBD1
TGTGCCAGTAGTACTACAGGGGCCGGAGATACGCAGTATTTT
CASSTTGAGDTQYF
>few|TRBJ1-1|TRBV10-2|.
TGCGCCAGCAGTGAGTTCCCCCAGGACGACACTGAAGCTTTCTTT
CASSEFPQDDTEAFF
>.|TRBJ2-1|TRBV7-6|TRBD1
TGTGCCAGCAGCCGCCAGGGGGCGGGTAGCAATGAGCAGTTCTTC
CASSRQGAGSNEQFF
>many|TRBJ2-3|TRBV29-1|TRBD1
TGCAGCGTTGAAGGGACAGGCACTAGCACAGATACGCAGTATTTT
CSVEGTGTSTDTQYF
>.|TRBJ2-1|TRBV28|TRBD2
TGTGCCAGCAGTTTCGGCGGGGGACCCTACAATGAGCAGTTCTTC
CASSFGGGPYNEQFF
>many|TRBJ2-7|TRBV25-1|.
TGTGCCACCTCTATAATCTACGAGCAGTACTTC
CATSIIYEQYF
>.|TRBJ1-1|TRBV18|.
TGTGCCAGCTCACCAGGGCGGATCCAGAACACTGAAGCTTTCTTT
CASSPGRIQNTEAFF
>.|TRBJ1-2|TRBV5-5|TRBD1
TGTGCCAGCAGCTTGGGCCGGGACAGGGCTAGTGGCTACACCTTC
CASSLGRDRASGYTF
>many|TRBJ1-5|TRBV20-1|.
TGCAGTGCTAGGGCACAGACTGGGGCTAATCAGCCCCAGCATTTT
CSARAQTGANQPQHF
>many|TRBJ2-3|TRBV18|.
TGTGCCAGCTCACCCCAAGGGGGGCCAGATACGCAGTATTTT
CASSPQGGPDTQYF
>many|TRBJ1-4|TRBV5-6|TRBD1
TGTGCCAGCAGCTTAGAGGGGGCGAACGAAAAACTGTTTTTT
CASSLEGANEKLFF
>.|TRBJ2-1|TRBV5-1|.
TGCGCCAGCAGCCCACCGGTTACAGGGCCTAATGAGCAGTTCTTC
CASSPPVTGPNEQFF
>many|TRBJ2-5|TRBV7-9|TRBD1
TGTGCCAGCAGCTTTGGAGTGGGACAGTTGGAGACCCAGTACTTC
CASSFGVGQLETQYF
>many|TRBJ2-5|TRBV7-9|TRBD1
TGTGCCAGCAGCCGGACAGGGGGAGAGACCCAGTACTTC
CASSRTGGETQYF
>medium-sized|TRBJ2-1|TRBV6-2/TRBV6-3|.
TGTGCCAGCAGCCCGGGGTCGCTGGTTCACAATGAGCAGTTCTTC
CASSPGSLVHNEQFF
>.|TRBJ2-3|TRBV5-1|.
TGCGCCAGCAGCCGCGGGACTCCTAACGTCGATACGCAGTATTTT
CASSRGTPNVDTQYF
>many|TRBJ2-7|TRBV15|.
TGTGCCACCAGCAGAGGCTTGGACATCACCTACGAGCAGTACTTC
CATSRGLDITYEQYF
>.|TRBJ1-5|TRBV10-3|TRBD1
TGTGCCATCAGTGAATCCGGGACAGGGGAACTTCAGCCCCAGCATTTT
CAISESGTGELQPQHF
>few|TRBJ2-5|TRBV7-8|.
TGTGCCAGCAGCTTAGACGGGGGCGGTCAAGAGACCCAGTACTTC
CASSLDGGGQETQYF
>many|TRBJ1-2|TRBV28|TRBD1
TGTGCCAGCAGTTTCGCAGGGGGAGAGGGCTATGGCTACACCTTC
CASSFAGGEGYGYTF
>many|TRBJ2-5|TRBV20-1|.
TGCAGTGCCCATCCGGGACAAAAACGCCAAGAGACCCAGTACTTC
CSAHPGQKRQETQYF